This T cell receptor beta chain was found in a study of identifying expanded T cells in peripheral blood. V lost 1 base, J lost 4 bases, and 3 bases stayed unmatched. The germline V gene encodes CDR1 GTSNPN and CDR2 SVGIG (reference sequence). This CDR3 has 13 amino acids. Data came from immunoSEQ multiplex PCR; TCRdb stores just in-frame clones and leaves some out. The sample consists of approximately 58,000 clones, about 83% of them appearing once. The sequenced material came from blood. V is TRBV30 and J is TRBJ2-5; 7 bases align to TRBD1. The sequence derives from a person aged 18 to 70 in good health. CDR3 amino acids: CAWSGQGGETQYF. The CDR3 coding sequence is TGTGCCTGGAGTGGACAGGGCGGAGAGACCCAGTACTTC.